Each of the 27 T cell receptor beta chains below was sequenced from the same sample in a study of blood T cell repertoires in COVID-19. This table comes from immunoSEQ multiplex PCR, and its TCRdb copy is limited to in-frame clones, with some not included. The sample includes around 280,000 clones, around nine tenths of them seen just once. Input material: PBMCs or T cells enriched from blood (not recorded which). The receptor set was obtained from a woman aged 40 to 50 who had recovered from COVID-19.

Worth noting for this clone: Other DNA sequences from this sample encode an identical CDR3 as well. The chain employs TRBV5-1 and TRBJ1-1; maybe TRBD1 (5 bases). The V gene's germline CDR1 is SGHRS and CDR2 YFSETQ. V lost 4 bases and J lost 4, with 11 bases in between. CDR3 length: 13 residues. The CDR3 reads CASSLRQGTEAFF. CDR3 nucleotide sequence: TGCGCCAGCAGCCTGAGGCAGGGCACTGAAGCTTTCTTT. The whole variable domain, remainder taken from reference TRBV5-1 and TRBJ1-1, is KAGVTQTPRYLIKTRGQQVTLSCSPISGHRSVSWYQQTPGQGLQFLFEYFSETQRNKGNFPGRFSGRQFSNSRSEMNVSTLELGDSALYLCASSLRQGTEAFFGQGTRLTVV.

This sequence joins TRBV4-1 and TRBJ2-2; 7 positions match TRBD2. Germline V gene sequence: CDR1 MGHRA, CDR2 YSYEKL. The CDR3 contains 15 residues. V lost 1 base to trimming and J lost 5 bases; unmatched junction nucleotides: 4. The CDR3 reads CASSQVAGVTGELFF. CDR3 in DNA: TGCGCCAGCAGCCAAGTCGCGGGGGTGACCGGGGAGCTGTTTTTT.

The chain combines TRBV10-3 with TRBJ1-5, with D possibly matching TRBD1 (6 bases). This CDR3 has 17 amino acids. Trimming stripped 2 bases from V and 2 bases from J, with 16 bases between. Germline lookup yields CDR1 ENHRY and CDR2 SYGVKD. The CDR3 region is CAISEPLGGVGNQPQHF. The CDR3 DNA reads TGTGCCATCAGTGAGCCCCTAGGGGGGGTAGGCAATCAGCCCCAGCATTTT.

This clone showed up just once. The rearrangement joins TRBV5-1 to TRBJ1-4, with TRBD1 as a possible D gene (6 bases). This CDR3 contains 15 residues. Trimming pared 7 bases from V and 6 bases from J, leaving 19 bases between. Per the germline V gene, CDR1 is SGHRS and CDR2 is YFSETQ. DNA of the CDR3: TGCGCCAGCGGTCCATCGGGACACTCGGATGAAAAACTGTTTTTT. Translation: CASGPSGHSDEKLFF.

The chain carries TRBV5-1 and TRBJ1-4; D perhaps matches TRBD1 (6 bases). V lost 4 bases, J lost 5 bases, and 15 bases lay in between. The CDR3 covers 15 residues. CDR1 is SGHRS, CDR2 YFSETQ, per germline. CDR3: CASSLQTGQNEKLFF. As DNA, the CDR3 is TGCGCCAGCAGCCTTCAGACAGGCCAGAATGAAAAACTGTTTTTT.

The chain combines TRBV11-3 with TRBJ2-5; D is possibly TRBD2 (6 bases). The germline CDR1 and CDR2 sequences are SGHNT and YENEEA. The CDR3 extends over 15 amino acids. Trimming left V 5 bases short and J 4 bases short, with 17 bases between. The CDR3, as DNA: TGTGCCAGCAGCCCGCTCGGAGGGCCGGGAGAGACCCAGTACTTC. Amino acid sequence: CASSPLGGPGETQYF.

This clone was detected only once. This chain uses TRBV15 with TRBJ1-2; D not certain. Deletions cut 0 bases from V and 2 bases from J, with 7 bases between. Germline V gene data show CDR1 as LNHNV and CDR2 as YYDKDF (reference sequence). This CDR3 is built from 14 residues. CDR3 residues: CATSRDSYNYGYTF. CDR3 nucleotide sequence: TGTGCCACCAGCAGAGATTCCTACAACTATGGCTACACCTTC.

The gene calls are TRBV28 and TRBJ2-1; a possible D gene is TRBD2 (5 bases). The CDR3 covers 15 residues. V was clipped by 6 bases and J by 0 bases, with 12 bases between them. Germline-derived CDR1 and CDR2 are MDHEN and SYDVKM. As DNA, the CDR3 is TGTGCCAGCAGGGGCCCGGGGAGCTCCTACAATGAGCAGTTCTTC. This translates into CASRGPGSSYNEQFF.

Comment on this clone: One end of the junction varies from germline; a read error may be responsible. The chain has TRBV6-1 and TRBJ2-3, with TRBD1 matching over 9 bases. In germline, CDR1 is MNHNS, CDR2 SASEGT. The CDR3 is 15 amino acids. This CDR3 reads CASREGTGRADTQYF. CDR3 nucleotide sequence: TGTGCCAGCAGGGAAGGGACAGGGAGGGCAGATACGCAGTATTTT.

The genes are TRBV3-1 (or the pseudogene TRBV3-2) and TRBJ2-7, with TRBD2 matching over 14 bases. The germline CDR1 and CDR2 sequences are LGHDT and YNNKEL (reference sequence). This CDR3 contains 15 residues. J gave up 7 bases and V 3 bases, and 5 bases lay outside the gene matches. The CDR3 DNA sequence: TGTGCCAGCAGCCACCCGGGACTAGCGGGAGTTGAGCAGTACTTC. As protein: CASSHPGLAGVEQYF.

V gene TRBV19 combines with J gene TRBJ1-1; TRBD1 might be the D (5 bases). The germline V gene encodes CDR1 LNHDA and CDR2 SQIVND (reference sequence). Trimming removed 3 bases at V and 0 bases at J, with 8 bases between. CDR3 length: 14 amino acids. CDR3 DNA sequence: TGTGCCAGTAGTATCAAGGGGCTGAACACTGAAGCTTTCTTT. Translating gives CASSIKGLNTEAFF. The full variable domain, completed using reference TRBV19 and TRBJ1-1, is DGGITQSPKYLFRKEGQNVTLSCEQNLNHDAMYWYRQDPGQGLRLIYYSQIVNDFQKGDIAEGYSVSREKKESFPLTVTSAQKNPTAFYLCASSIKGLNTEAFFGQGTRLTVV.

The chain joins TRBV30 to TRBJ1-1; 7 nucleotides line up with TRBD1. CDR1 is GTSNPN, CDR2 SVGIG, per germline (reference sequence). V gave up 5 bases and J gave up 4 bases; unmatched junction bases: 4. CDR3 length: 12 residues. CDR3 in DNA: TGTGCCTGGTCGACAGGGTTCACTGAAGCTTTCTTT. Translation gives CAWSTGFTEAFF.

The chain is built from TRBV6-5 and TRBJ2-5, with 9 bases fitting TRBD2. Losses at the gene ends were 2 bases for V and 5 bases for J; bases not matched to a gene: 9. The CDR3 loop spans 16 amino acids. Germline V gene lookup returns CDR1 MNHEY and CDR2 SVGAGI. CDR3 residues: CASSYSRQAGGETQYF. The DNA of the CDR3 is TGTGCCAGCAGTTACAGTAGACAAGCGGGAGGCGAGACCCAGTACTTC.

The chain couples TRBV6-5 to TRBJ1-4, with a weak D call TRBD1 (5 bases). The germline gives CDR1 MNHEY, CDR2 SVGAGI. The V gene lost 0 bases and the J gene lost 6 bases, with 11 bases spanning the gap. The CDR3 consists of 15 residues. CDR3 sequence: CASSYSSGAYEKLFF. The CDR3 DNA is TGTGCCAGCAGTTACTCTTCTGGGGCGTATGAAAAACTGTTTTTT.

The CDR3 DNA is TGCGCCAGCAGATTTACGACAGGTATCAATTCACCCCTCCACTTT. Protein product: CASRFTTGINSPLHF. V and J are TRBV5-1 and TRBJ1-6; perhaps TRBD1 as D (6 bases). Germline V lookup: CDR1 SGHRS, CDR2 YFSETQ. Trimming took off 5 bases at V and 7 bases at J, with 16 bases between the two ends. CDR3 length: 15 residues.

The chain is built from TRBV5-4 and TRBJ1-3; D possibly corresponds to TRBD1 (6 bases). CDR3 length: 16 residues. Trimming left V 0 bases short and J 2 bases short, with 12 bases between. CDR1 and CDR2 from the germline V gene are SGHNT and YYREEE (reference sequence). The CDR3 sequence: CASSLAGRGAGNTIYF. Here the CDR3 DNA reads TGTGCCAGCAGCTTGGCCGGCAGGGGAGCTGGAAACACCATATATTTT.

The V gene is TRBV6-5, the J gene TRBJ1-2, with 12 bases identical to TRBD1. Germline V CDR1 and CDR2: MNHEY, SVGAGI. With 4 bases clipped from V and 8 bases from J, the junction kept 8 bases outside the gene matches. This CDR3 is built from 15 residues. Written as DNA, the CDR3 is TGTGCCAGCAGTTGGGACAGGGGGCGTTCTGAAGGCTACACCTTC. Translated: CASSWDRGRSEGYTF.

The V and J genes are TRBV2 and TRBJ2-1, with TRBD1 matching 12 bases. Germline CDR1 reads SNHLY; CDR2 reads FYNNEI. Germline trimming cut 7 bases from V and 6 bases from J; bases unmatched to any gene: 4. This CDR3 comprises 14 residues. CDR3: CASTGDRGLNEQFF. The CDR3 bases are TGTGCCAGCACCGGGGACAGGGGGCTCAATGAGCAGTTCTTC.

This chain joins TRBV5-1 and TRBJ2-5; TRBD1 is a possible D gene (5 bases). The germline V gene encodes CDR1 SGHRS and CDR2 YFSETQ. The V gene lost 0 bases and the J gene lost 3 bases, with 12 bases spanning the gap. This CDR3 contains 15 residues. This CDR3 is CASSLGAAGKETQYF. The CDR3 DNA sequence: TGCGCCAGCAGCTTGGGTGCCGCAGGGAAAGAGACCCAGTACTTC.

The rearrangement links TRBV2 to TRBJ1-3, with a weak D call TRBD1 (5 bases). The V gene lost 2 bases and the J gene lost 2 bases, with 7 bases spanning the gap. There are 14 residues in the CDR3. Germline assignment: CDR1 SNHLY and CDR2 FYNNEI. CDR3 protein: CASSESTAGNTIYF. DNA of the CDR3: TGTGCCAGCAGTGAATCGACAGCTGGAAACACCATATATTTT.

The V and J genes are TRBV20-1 and TRBJ1-3; D is uncertain. CDR1 and CDR2 (germline): DFQATT, SNEGSKA (reference sequence). Deletions cut 3 bases from V and 0 bases from J, with 15 bases between. The CDR3 length is 16 residues. The CDR3 is CSASLAGFSSGNTIYF. CDR3 in DNA: TGCAGTGCTAGTTTAGCCGGTTTTTCCTCTGGAAACACCATATATTTT.

The rearrangement uses TRBV19 and TRBJ2-1, with 8 bases matching TRBD2. The CDR3 sequence is 16 residues long. The junction had 11 bases not matched to a gene; V was cut back by 4 bases and J by 6 bases. Germline V gives CDR1 LNHDA, CDR2 SQIVND (reference sequence). CDR3 nucleotide sequence: TGTGCCAGTAGTACGCATAGCGGGACGGCTCTCAATGAGCAGTTCTTC. Translation: CASSTHSGTALNEQFF.

This clone has a single count. The chain links TRBV11-1 to TRBJ1-2; 7 bases map to TRBD1. CDR3 length: 15 amino acids. Trimming at V came to 5 bases and at J to 0 bases, leaving 6 bases not matched to a gene. The germline V gene encodes CDR1 SGHAT and CDR2 FQDESV (reference sequence). CDR3 in DNA: TGTGCCAGCAGCCCCGACAGGGCGCCTAACTATGGCTACACCTTC. It specifies CASSPDRAPNYGYTF.

V usage is TRBV11-3 and J usage is TRBJ2-1; the match to TRBD1 covers 9 bases. This CDR3 region has 15 residues. Germline CDR1 SGHNT, CDR2 YENEEA. Losses at the gene ends were 5 bases for V and 0 bases for J; bases not matched to a gene: 2. The CDR3 protein is CASSLDRGSYNEQFF. DNA of the CDR3: TGTGCCAGCAGCCTGGACAGGGGCTCCTACAATGAGCAGTTCTTC.

This clone showed up just once. The chain employs TRBV6-2 or TRBV6-3 and TRBJ2-1; 9 bases map to TRBD1. The CDR3 covers 15 residues. Unmatched junction bases numbered 7, after V lost 4 bases and J lost 6 bases. Germline CDR1 reads MNHEY; CDR2 reads SVGEGT. The CDR3 loop reads CASSLGQGPVNEQFF. The CDR3 nucleotides read TGTGCCAGCAGTTTGGGACAGGGTCCAGTCAATGAGCAGTTCTTC.

V gene TRBV2 combines with J gene TRBJ1-2; D may be TRBD1 (5 bases). Germline V gives CDR1 SNHLY, CDR2 FYNNEI. V lost 4 bases, J lost 7 bases, and 16 bases lay in between. The CDR3 loop spans 14 amino acids. The CDR3 sequence is CASSVRRGDLGYTF. CDR3 sequence (DNA): TGTGCCAGCAGTGTAAGGCGGGGCGACCTTGGCTACACCTTC.

The V call is TRBV19, the J call TRBJ2-7; D is unclear. V lost 5 bases to trimming and J lost 3 bases, with 11 bases between them. The germline V gene has CDR1 LNHDA and CDR2 SQIVND (reference sequence). The CDR3 totals 13 residues. The CDR3 here is CASSPLRSYEQYF. As DNA, the CDR3 is TGTGCCAGTAGTCCCCTTAGGAGCTACGAGCAGTACTTC.